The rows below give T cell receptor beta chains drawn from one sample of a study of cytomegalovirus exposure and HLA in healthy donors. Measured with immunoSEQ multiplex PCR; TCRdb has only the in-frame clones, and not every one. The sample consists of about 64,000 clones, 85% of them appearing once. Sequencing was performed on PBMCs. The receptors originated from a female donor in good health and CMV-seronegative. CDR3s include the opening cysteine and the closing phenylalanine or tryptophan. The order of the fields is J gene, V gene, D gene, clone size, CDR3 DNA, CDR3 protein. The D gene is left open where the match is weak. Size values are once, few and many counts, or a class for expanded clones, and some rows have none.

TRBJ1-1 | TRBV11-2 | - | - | TGTGCCAGCAGCTTATCAAGGGGGGGTGCCGCTGAAGCTTTCTTT | CASSLSRGGAAEAFF
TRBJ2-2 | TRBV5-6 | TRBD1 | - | TGTGCCAGCAGCTTGGACCGGGACAGGGGGCCGAACACCGGGGAGCTGTTTTTT | CASSLDRDRGPNTGELFF
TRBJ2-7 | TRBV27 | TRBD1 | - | TGTGCCAGCAGTTTGGGCACAGGGGCGAGCTCCTACGAGCAGTACTTC | CASSLGTGASSYEQYF
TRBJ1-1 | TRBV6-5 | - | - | TGTGCCAGCAGTTACACGTCAGGGAAGGCTGAAGCTTTCTTT | CASSYTSGKAEAFF
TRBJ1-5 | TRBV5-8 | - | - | TGTGCCAGCAGCTTGGCCAGGAGGTTTAATCAGCCCCAGCATTTT | CASSLARRFNQPQHF
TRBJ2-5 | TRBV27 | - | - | TGTGCCACCACCAAGCGAGAGACCCAGTACTTC | CATTKRETQYF
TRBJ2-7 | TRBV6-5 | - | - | TGTGCCAGCAGCTCCCTCGGGTACTACGAGCAGTACTTC | CASSSLGYYEQYF
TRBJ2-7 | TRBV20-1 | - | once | TGCAGTGCTAGACGGTACGAGCAGTACTTC | CSARRYEQYF
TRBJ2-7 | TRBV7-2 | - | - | TGTGCCAGCAGCTCCGGGACTCGGCAAGAGCAGTACTTC | CASSSGTRQEQYF
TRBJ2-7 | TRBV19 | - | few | TGTGCCAGTAGTATGTCAACAAACGAGCAGTACTTC | CASSMSTNEQYF
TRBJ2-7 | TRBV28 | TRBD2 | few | TGTGCCAGCAGTTCAGAACTAGCGGGGTTGTACGAGCAGTACTTC | CASSSELAGLYEQYF
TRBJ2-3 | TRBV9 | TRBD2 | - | TGTGCCAGCACCAGGGCGGGAGAGTACACAGATACGCAGTATTTT | CASTRAGEYTDTQYF
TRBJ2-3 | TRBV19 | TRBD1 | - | TGTGCCAGTAGTATAGGGGACAGGAACACAGATACGCAGTATTTT | CASSIGDRNTDTQYF
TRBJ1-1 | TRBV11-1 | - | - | TGTGCCAGCAGCCTCGACCCGGGGAACACTGAAGCTTTCTTT | CASSLDPGNTEAFF
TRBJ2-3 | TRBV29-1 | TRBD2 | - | TGCAGCGCTGCACCCCTAACTAGCGGGAGGACAGATACGCAGTATTTT | CSAAPLTSGRTDTQYF
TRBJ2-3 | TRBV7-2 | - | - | TGTGCCAGCAGCTTAGCGCCGGGTTTATCAACAGATACGCAGTATTTT | CASSLAPGLSTDTQYF
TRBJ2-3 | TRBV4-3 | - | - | TGCGCCAGCAGCCAAGGGGCCCTTTTCACAGATACGCAGTATTTT | CASSQGALFTDTQYF
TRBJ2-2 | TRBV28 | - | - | TGTGCCAGCAGTTATATCGGGGAGCTGTTTTTT | CASSYIGELFF
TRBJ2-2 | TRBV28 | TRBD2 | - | TGTGCCAGCAGTTCGGGGACTAGGCATGCCTCCGGGGAGCTGTTTTTT | CASSSGTRHASGELFF
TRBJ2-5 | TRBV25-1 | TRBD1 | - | TGTGCCAGCAGAGGGGGCTCGAACCAAGAGACCCAGTACTTC | CASRGGSNQETQYF
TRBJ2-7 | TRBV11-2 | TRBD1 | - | TGTGCCAGCAGAGAGACAGGGGGATACGAGGGCGGCTACGAGCAGTACTTC | CASRETGGYEGGYEQYF
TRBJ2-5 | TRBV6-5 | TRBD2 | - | TGTGCCAGCAGTCGAGAGCGGGAGCGTTGGGAGACCCAGTACTTC | CASSRERERWETQYF
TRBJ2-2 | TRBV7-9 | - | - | TGTGCCAGCAGCTTGAAAGGGGGGGACACCGGGGAGCTGTTTTTT | CASSLKGGDTGELFF
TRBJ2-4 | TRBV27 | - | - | TGTGCCAGCAGCCCGAATAGCGCCAAGGACATTCAGTACTTC | CASSPNSAKDIQYF
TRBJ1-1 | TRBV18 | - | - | TGTGCCAGCTCCCCCCGCGTGGAGTACACTGAAGCTTTCTTT | CASSPRVEYTEAFF
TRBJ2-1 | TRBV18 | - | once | TGTGCCAGCTCACCCAGCCAGACAGAGCAGTTCTTC | CASSPSQTEQFF
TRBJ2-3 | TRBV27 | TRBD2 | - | TGTGCCAGCAGTCCATCACTAGCGGTTGCGTCAGATACGCAGTATTTT | CASSPSLAVASDTQYF
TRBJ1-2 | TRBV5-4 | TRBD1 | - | TGTGCCAGCAGCATACGACAGGGGTATGGCTACACCTTC | CASSIRQGYGYTF
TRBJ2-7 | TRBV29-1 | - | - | TGCAGCGTTGAAGGCTCGGGGAATAACGAGCAGTACTTC | CSVEGSGNNEQYF
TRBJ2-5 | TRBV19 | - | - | TGTGCCAGTAAACCCTTTTCCACAGGCGGCCAAGAGACCCAGTACTTC | CASKPFSTGGQETQYF
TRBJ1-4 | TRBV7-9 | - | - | TGTTCCAGCAGCTTAGAAGGGAGGTCTAATGAAAAACTGTTTTTT | CSSSLEGRSNEKLFF
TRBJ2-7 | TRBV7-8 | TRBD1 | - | TGTGCCAGCAGCGAACGGACAGGGGGCTTCTACGAGCAGTACTTC | CASSERTGGFYEQYF
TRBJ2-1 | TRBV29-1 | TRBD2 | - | TGCAGCGTTGAAGGCTTGCGGGAGGGCCCCTACAATGAGCAGTTCTTC | CSVEGLREGPYNEQFF
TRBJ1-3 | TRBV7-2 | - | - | TGTGCCAGCAGCTTAGGCGGGACCTCTGGAAACACCATATATTTT | CASSLGGTSGNTIYF
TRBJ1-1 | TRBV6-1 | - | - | TGTGCCAGCAGTGGCTTCATTACGGTCATGAACACTGAAGCTTTCTTT | CASSGFITVMNTEAFF
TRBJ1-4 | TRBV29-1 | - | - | TGCAGCGTTGACACAGGCAATAATGAAAAACTGTTTTTT | CSVDTGNNEKLFF
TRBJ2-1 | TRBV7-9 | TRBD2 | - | TGTGCCGGCAGCTCCCTCGGGACTAGCGGGACCTTCTCCTACAATGAGCAGTTCTTC | CAGSSLGTSGTFSYNEQFF
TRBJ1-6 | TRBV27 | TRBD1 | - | TGTGCCAGCAGTTTCGGACACAGGGGGGATAACTCACCCCTCCACTTT | CASSFGHRGDNSPLHF
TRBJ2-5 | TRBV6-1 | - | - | TGTGCCAGCACCACGACAGGGAGGTTAGAGACCCAGTACTTC | CASTTTGRLETQYF
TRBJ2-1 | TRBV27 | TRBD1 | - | TGTGCCAGCACCCGGGACAGAGATAACAATGAGCAGTTCTTC | CASTRDRDNNEQFF